This T cell receptor (beta chain) came from a study of identical twins. Germline loops: CDR1 LGHDT, CDR2 YNNKEL (reference sequence). The CDR3 length is 14 residues. Deletions cut 6 bases from V and 7 bases from J, with 18 bases between. TCRdb redid the calling of the 5' RACE reads with MiXCR, one entry per CDR3 protein. The table has under 500,000 distinct CDR3 sequences, around 15% seen once; the top ten hold approximately 0.98%. General study points: The study based its conclusions on cross-sectional statistical analysis and did not follow the same donors.

A note on this clonotype: Its matching antigen is unknown.

These data were likewise used in another study, on yellow fever vaccine responses in identical twins.

The rearrangement joins TRBV3-1 to TRBJ2-5; tentative D call: TRBD1 (6 bases). Sequencing used CD4+ T cells sorted from blood. The sequence came from a woman in her late teens or twenties in good health. The CDR3 loop is CASRNQGSPVTQYF. The CDR3 bases are TGTGCCAGCAGGAACCAGGGGTCCCCAGTGACCCAGTACTTC.